This passage covers 6 T cell receptor beta chains from one sample sequenced in a study of blood T cell repertoires in COVID-19. Using immunoSEQ multiplex PCR, the repertoire was profiled, and TCRdb retains in-frame clones only, with some absent. The table has about 55,000 clones, 75% to 85% seen once. Input material: peripheral blood. These receptors originate from a human donor in a cohort sampled during active COVID-19.

The gene calls are TRBV5-6 and TRBJ1-5; D may be TRBD1 (6 bases). With 2 bases removed from V and 1 base from J, the gap between germline ends came to 13 bases. Germline values: CDR1 SGHDT, CDR2 YYEEEE. The CDR3 totals 16 residues. CDR3 loop: CASSFRTTGSNQPQHF. CDR3 DNA: TGTGCCAGCAGCTTTCGAACGACAGGAAGCAATCAGCCCCAGCATTTT.

The chain joins TRBV11-2 to TRBJ2-5; D might be TRBD2 (6 bases). Between the trimmed V and J ends, which lost 2 bases and 5 bases, there was a span of 15 bases. This CDR3 has 15 amino acids. Per germline, CDR1 SGHAT and CDR2 FQNNGV. The CDR3 DNA sequence: TGTGCCAGCAGCTTATGGGGCGGGACGGCGGAGACCCAGTACTTC. Protein: CASSLWGGTAETQYF.

The chain joins TRBV4-2 to TRBJ2-7, with 11 positions matching TRBD2. The germline V gene has CDR1 LGHNA and CDR2 YNFKEQ. The ends lost 0 bases at V and 4 bases at J; junction bases unmatched: 8. This CDR3 comprises 17 residues. CDR3: CASSQDPLSGRAYEQYF. The DNA of the CDR3 is TGTGCCAGCAGCCAAGATCCCCTTAGCGGGAGGGCGTACGAGCAGTACTTC.

V gene TRBV9 combines with J gene TRBJ2-3; 7 bases map to TRBD2. This CDR3 spans 15 amino acids. The germline V gene has CDR1 SGDLS and CDR2 YYNGEE. After removal of 2 bases from V and 0 bases from J, the junction contained 3 bases not matched to a gene. The CDR3 DNA reads as TGTGCCAGCAGCGTGGTCGGGAGGAGCACAGATACGCAGTATTTT. Protein sequence: CASSVVGRSTDTQYF.

This clone appeared once. The V call is TRBV28, the J call TRBJ1-1, with 8 bases matching TRBD1. Germline trimming cut 6 bases from V and 10 bases from J; bases unmatched to any gene: 13. Germline V gives CDR1 MDHEN, CDR2 SYDVKM. The CDR3 runs to 14 residues. The CDR3: CASSERGGQAGAFF. The CDR3 DNA is TGTGCCAGCAGCGAACGTGGGGGACAGGCTGGAGCTTTCTTT.

This chain uses TRBV5-1 with TRBJ1-1, with 7 bases lining up with TRBD1. Per the germline V gene, CDR1 is SGHRS and CDR2 is YFSETQ. The CDR3 totals 15 residues. The junction had 6 bases not matched to a gene; V was cut back by 3 bases and J by 1 base. Here the CDR3 reads CASSSTGVGNTEAFF. CDR3 DNA: TGCGCCAGCAGCTCCACAGGGGTGGGGAACACTGAAGCTTTCTTT.